One sample yielded the 27 T cell receptor beta chains listed below, sequenced in a study of identifying expanded T cells in peripheral blood. Libraries were prepared by immunoSEQ multiplex PCR; TCRdb keeps only in-frame clonotypes and omits some of them. The sample has about 100,000 clones, roughly 90% seen once. Sequencing used blood. These TCRs come from a person aged 18 to 69 in good health.

This clone has only a few counts. The V call is TRBV5-1, the J call TRBJ2-3; no firm D call. The CDR3 length is 13 residues. V gave up 2 bases and J gave up 6 bases, with 10 bases separating them. Germline CDR1 and CDR2: SGHRS and YFSETQ. The CDR3 sequence is CASSLLSGDTQYF. The DNA of the CDR3 is TGCGCCAGCAGCTTACTGAGTGGGGATACGCAGTATTTT.

CDR3 loop: CASSVGPARPGELFF. CDR3 sequence (DNA): TGTGCCAGCAGCGTAGGGCCAGCGCGCCCCGGGGAGCTGTTTTTT. The chain carries TRBV9 and TRBJ2-2; D unclear. The V end was cut by 0 bases, the J end by 6 bases, with 12 bases between. The CDR3 covers 15 residues. Germline V lookup: CDR1 SGDLS, CDR2 YYNGEE.

The chain joins TRBV28 to TRBJ1-2, with a weak D call TRBD1 (5 bases). The CDR3 is 16 residues long. Germline CDR1 MDHEN, CDR2 SYDVKM. V was shortened by 5 bases and J by 7 bases, with 23 bases between the two germline ends. The CDR3: CASSLPLGLGYIGYTF. CDR3 DNA sequence: TGTGCCAGCAGTCTCCCCTTGGGACTCGGGTATATTGGCTACACCTTC.

This chain uses TRBV5-1 with TRBJ1-5; D not resolved. V was cut by 1 base and J by 6 bases, with 11 bases left in between. Germline V gene data show CDR1 as SGHRS and CDR2 as YFSETQ. CDR3 length equals 14 residues. The CDR3, as DNA: TGCGCCAGCAGCTTGAGCGGGGAAGGTCAGCCCCAGCATTTT. Its translation is CASSLSGEGQPQHF.

The genes are TRBV27 and TRBJ1-5, with D unresolved. The CDR3 length is 14 residues. Germline V gene data show CDR1 as MNHEY and CDR2 as SMNVEV (reference sequence). The V end was cut by 3 bases, the J end by 5 bases, with 11 bases between. DNA of the CDR3: TGTGCCAGCAGTTTGGTAGGGAGTGATCAGCCCCAGCATTTT. Translation: CASSLVGSDQPQHF.

This chain uses TRBV23-1 with TRBJ2-3, with TRBD1 matching 9 bases. TRBV23-1 is reported as an ORF; its role is uncertain. The CDR3 is 20 residues long. The V gene end was trimmed by 4 bases and the J gene end by 2 bases; junction bases not matched to a gene: 19. The DNA for the CDR3 is TGCGCCAGCAGTCCGCCTAAACAGGGGGCCCCTCGTTGGTCCACAGATACGCAGTATTTT. Protein product: CASSPPKQGAPRWSTDTQYF.

Comments on this clone: One end of the junction does not line up with germline, which may come from a read error. The V and J genes are TRBV9 and TRBJ2-7; no reliable D call. The CDR3 loop spans 14 amino acids. The germline CDR1 and CDR2 sequences are SGDLS and YYNGEE. CDR3 DNA sequence: TGTGCCAGCAGCGTAGACATAGCCTCCAACGAGCAGTACTTC. Its translation: CASSVDIASNEQYF.

V usage is TRBV18 and J usage is TRBJ2-7; TRBD2 matches 13 bases. V lost 4 bases and J lost 2; bases outside the gene matches: 8. Germline loops: CDR1 KGHSH, CDR2 LQKENI. The CDR3 is 17 residues long. This CDR3 is CASSRSSLAGGTYEQYF. DNA for the CDR3: TGTGCCAGCTCACGCTCCTCACTAGCGGGAGGGACCTACGAGCAGTACTTC.

This chain links TRBV23-1 with TRBJ1-5; D unclear. TRBV23-1 is labeled an ORF, and its function is uncertain. Trimming pared 8 bases from V and 3 bases from J, leaving 11 bases between. The CDR3 length is 13 residues. The CDR3 coding sequence is TGCGCCAGCCGGAAGTGTTTCAATCAGCCCCAGCATTTT. Protein sequence: CASRKCFNQPQHF.

The chain uses TRBV29-1 and TRBJ2-2; D possibly corresponds to TRBD2 (6 bases). Germline values: CDR1 SQVTM, CDR2 ANQGSEA. CDR3 length equals 13 residues. V lost 1 base, J lost 7 bases, and 10 bases lay in between. CDR3 residues: CSVEGRVIGELFF. The CDR3 coding sequence is TGCAGCGTTGAAGGGAGGGTTATCGGGGAGCTGTTTTTT.

The chain employs TRBV11-3 and TRBJ2-3, with TRBD2 matching 7 bases. This CDR3 has 14 amino acids. V gave up 8 bases and J gave up 4 bases; unmatched junction bases: 9. Germline lookup yields CDR1 SGHNT and CDR2 YENEEA. The CDR3 reads CASADGGSSDTQYF. The CDR3 nucleotides read TGTGCCAGCGCCGATGGCGGGAGCTCAGATACGCAGTATTTT.

This clone showed up just once. The gene calls are TRBV28 and TRBJ2-2; 7 bases map to TRBD2. Germline V gives CDR1 MDHEN, CDR2 SYDVKM. With V trimmed by 5 bases and J by 1 base, 7 bases remained unmatched. CDR3 size: 16 residues. CDR3: CASSPAGIMNTGELFF. The CDR3 DNA sequence: TGTGCCAGCAGTCCAGCGGGAATAATGAACACCGGGGAGCTGTTTTTT.

This chain joins TRBV5-1 and TRBJ2-5; tentative D call: TRBD2 (6 bases). Trimming removed 2 bases from V and 0 bases from J, with 11 bases in between. The CDR3 is 15 residues long. Germline V gene data show CDR1 as SGHRS and CDR2 as YFSETQ. The CDR3 loop reads CASSLFAGNQETQYF. Written as DNA, the CDR3 is TGCGCCAGCAGCTTATTTGCGGGGAACCAAGAGACCCAGTACTTC.

This clone was detected once. V is TRBV28 and J is TRBJ2-5; TRBD1 matches at 8 bases. Germline V lookup: CDR1 MDHEN, CDR2 SYDVKM. V trimming: 7 bases; J trimming: 1 base; junction bases outside the gene matches: 8. CDR3 length equals 15 residues. The CDR3 coding sequence is TGTGCCAGCACCCCCAGGGACAGGCTCCAAGAGACCCAGTACTTC. Its translation is CASTPRDRLQETQYF.

This clone was observed once. This chain links TRBV29-1 with TRBJ1-2; 7 bases are shared with TRBD1. The V gene end was trimmed by 7 bases and the J gene end by 6 bases; junction bases not matched to a gene: 14. CDR3 length: 14 residues. CDR1 and CDR2 (germline): SQVTM, ANQGSEA. CDR3 residues: CSAGTASRPDGYTF. DNA of the CDR3: TGCAGCGCCGGGACAGCTAGTCGACCAGATGGCTACACCTTC.

In its sample, this clone was seen a few times. V is TRBV6-4 and J is TRBJ2-2; 11 positions match TRBD2. The CDR3 consists of 16 residues. The J segment lost 5 bases and the V segment lost 5 bases, leaving 7 bases of the junction unmatched. Germline CDR1 and CDR2: MRHNA and SNTAGT. The CDR3 nucleotides are TGTGCCAGCAGTCCTACTAGCGGGGGTCGGACCGGGGAGCTGTTTTTT. Its protein product is CASSPTSGGRTGELFF.

V gene TRBV11-2 combines with J gene TRBJ2-2; 12 bases are a match to TRBD2. Germline V gives CDR1 SGHAT, CDR2 FQNNGV. The CDR3 has 15 amino acids. V shed 8 bases and J 1 base; nucleotides not matched to a gene: 2. CDR3 DNA: TGTGCCAGCCTGGGACTAGCGGGGAACACCGGGGAGCTGTTTTTT. It yields the protein CASLGLAGNTGELFF.

This chain links TRBV21-1 with TRBJ2-5; the tabulated D call, TRBD1, remains unverified against the DNA. TRBV21-1 corresponds to a pseudogene. CDR3 length: 16 residues. The CDR3 DNA follows: TGTGCCAGCAGCATGCTTCAGGGTCTACCTCAAGAGACCCAGTACTTC. Translating gives CASSMLQGLPQETQYF.

The V and J genes are TRBV5-1 and TRBJ2-4, with D perhaps given as TRBD1 or TRBD2 (5 bases each). Germline CDR1 SGHRS, CDR2 YFSETQ. There are 12 residues in the CDR3. Trimming cost V 7 bases and J 7 bases, with 12 bases left between them. In DNA, the CDR3 is TGCGCCAGCCGTGGGACCGGGAACATTCAGTACTTC. As protein: CASRGTGNIQYF. The full variable domain, in which reference TRBV5-1 and TRBJ2-4 provide the parts outside the CDR3, is KAGVTQTPRYLIKTRGQQVTLSCSPISGHRSVSWYQQTPGQGLQFLFEYFSETQRNKGNFPGRFSGRQFSNSRSEMNVSTLELGDSALYLCASRGTGNIQYFGAGTRLSVL.

This chain connects TRBV6-5 to TRBJ1-4, with D possibly matching TRBD1 (5 bases). This CDR3 spans 16 amino acids. Germline CDR1 reads MNHEY; CDR2 reads SVGAGI. Trimming removed 0 bases at V and 7 bases at J, with 15 bases between. The CDR3 coding sequence is TGTGCCAGCAGTTACTCGGGCAGGGATAGAAGTGAAAAACTGTTTTTT. Translated: CASSYSGRDRSEKLFF.

V gene TRBV7-2 combines with J gene TRBJ1-4; D ambiguous. Trimming took 3 bases from V and 0 from J, leaving 8 bases between them. The CDR3 sequence is 15 residues long. Germline V gene sequence: CDR1 SGHTA, CDR2 FQGNSA. DNA for the CDR3: TGTGCCAGCAGCTTCGAGTTCTCAACTAATGAAAAACTGTTTTTT. Translation: CASSFEFSTNEKLFF.

The chain employs TRBV9 and TRBJ2-1, with 10 bases that match TRBD1. After removal of 3 bases from V and 6 bases from J, the junction contained 15 bases not matched to a gene. CDR3 length: 18 amino acids. From germline, CDR1 is SGDLS and CDR2 YYNGEE. CDR3 in DNA: TGTGCCAGCAGCGCACGACACCCGGGACAGGGGTTCGTCAATGAGCAGTTCTTC. As protein: CASSARHPGQGFVNEQFF.

The gene calls are TRBV9 and TRBJ2-1; D gene ambiguous. Per germline, CDR1 SGDLS and CDR2 YYNGEE. This CDR3 has 12 residues. V shed 4 bases and J shed 10 bases, with 12 bases lying between them. DNA for the CDR3: TGTGCCAGCAGCCTCACTTATGGGGAGCAGTTCTTC. This encodes CASSLTYGEQFF.

The chain employs TRBV15 and TRBJ2-1; D gene unclear. V shed 3 bases and J shed 4 bases, with 10 bases lying between them. The CDR3 extends over 14 amino acids. The germline gives CDR1 LNHNV, CDR2 YYDKDF (reference sequence). The CDR3 nucleotides are TGTGCCACCAGCAGTTCGGTTGGGTACAATGAGCAGTTCTTC. Translation: CATSSSVGYNEQFF.

The CDR3: CASSLAPVGAGEAFF. CDR3 bases: TGCGCCAGCAGCTTGGCCCCGGTAGGGGCAGGGGAAGCTTTCTTT. V gene TRBV5-1 combines with J gene TRBJ1-1; tentative D call: TRBD1 (5 bases). Looked up from germline, CDR1 is SGHRS and CDR2 is YFSETQ. Trimming left V 0 bases short and J 8 bases short, with 17 bases between. The CDR3 extends over 15 amino acids. Together with reference TRBV5-1 and TRBJ1-1, the CDR3 gives the full variable domain: KAGVTQTPRYLIKTRGQQVTLSCSPISGHRSVSWYQQTPGQGLQFLFEYFSETQRNKGNFPGRFSGRQFSNSRSEMNVSTLELGDSALYLCASSLAPVGAGEAFFGQGTRLTVV.

The chain's CDR3 is CASSAKWGWEQYF. The CDR3 coding sequence is TGTGCCAGTAGTGCCAAGTGGGGCTGGGAGCAGTACTTC. This chain links TRBV19 with TRBJ2-7, with a possible D match to TRBD1 (5 bases). The CDR3 covers 13 residues. V was pared by 5 bases and J by 7 bases, with 15 bases between. Germline CDR1 LNHDA, CDR2 SQIVND (reference sequence). Based on the CDR3 plus reference TRBV19 and TRBJ2-7, the full variable domain is DGGITQSPKYLFRKEGQNVTLSCEQNLNHDAMYWYRQDPGQGLRLIYYSQIVNDFQKGDIAEGYSVSREKKESFPLTVTSAQKNPTAFYLCASSAKWGWEQYFGPGTRLTVT.

The chain combines TRBV30 with TRBJ2-1; 7 nucleotides match TRBD2. CDR3 size: 15 residues. Losses at the gene ends were 4 bases for V and 2 bases for J; bases not matched to a gene: 8. The germline gives CDR1 GTSNPN, CDR2 SVGIG (reference sequence). CDR3 loop: CAWKGGAGAYNEQFF. Written as DNA, the CDR3 is TGTGCCTGGAAGGGAGGGGCGGGGGCCTACAATGAGCAGTTCTTC.